This T cell receptor (beta chain) was identified during a study of response to subunit inactivated influenza vaccine. Study-wide results and limits: There was a suggestion from the authors that each seasonal influenza vaccination recruits few new T cells.

TCRdb reprocessed the RT-PCR reads with MiXCR, giving one entry per CDR3 protein. The table shows a few hundred thousand distinct CDR3 sequences, with approximately 14% occurring only once. Germline V gives CDR1 MGHRA, CDR2 YSYEKL. Trimming pared 0 bases from V and 1 base from J, leaving 10 bases between. There are 15 residues in the CDR3. Details on this clonotype: The antigen is undetermined.

The sample consisted of PBMCs from blood, taken about 13 days after vaccination. The TCR originated in a man between 50 and 59 years old who received an inactivated influenza vaccine. The V call is TRBV4-1, the J call TRBJ2-7; D is perhaps TRBD1 (5 bases). The CDR3 DNA follows: TGCGCCAGCAGCCAAGATCCCCAGGGATCCTACGAGCAGTACTTC. It codes for CASSQDPQGSYEQYF.